This TCR beta chain came from a study of human T cells and chemical hapten exposure. Study-level information: Slight differences in pooled library volume were the main source of varying TCR yields across samples. General study findings and limits: There was no change with DPC sensitization in TCRs above 1 in 1000 frequency.

The time point is: healthy volunteer bleed at 2 weeks. Unfractionated whole blood served as the source for total RNA extraction. Trimming shortened V by 3 bases and J by 8 bases, and 8 bases separated the two germline ends. The CDR3 runs to 12 residues. The germline V gene has CDR1 SEHNR and CDR2 FQNEAQ (reference sequence). This clonotype occurred many times. Its antigen is still unknown. Individual cDNA molecules in this library carried unique molecular identifiers. In the study's own analysis: Samples had a median of around 91,000 TCRs, ranging 23,224 to 690,600. TCRdb analysed the RACE reads with MiXCR anew, one entry per CDR3 protein. The authors' filters were not applied to this entry. This sample yields about 31,000 distinct CDR3 sequences, of which less than 8% are seen a single time; less than 10% belongs to the top ten.

The V gene is TRBV7-9, the J gene TRBJ1-5; no clear D gene. The TCR sequence derives from a human donor in good health. Some clones in this sample may be carry-over from other donors' samples. Specimen: whole blood. The CDR3 sequence is CASSFEFEPQHF. The DNA of the CDR3 is TGTGCCAGCAGCTTTGAGTTTGAGCCCCAGCATTTT.